The subject of this entry is one T cell receptor (beta chain). Its antigen is still unknown. Base qualities are missing; no much larger clone stands one base away. The entry originates in a study of OX40 agonist ivuxolimab in advanced cancers. About the investigation overall: Ivuxolimab was a fully human IgG2 agonistic monoclonal antibody targeting the costimulatory receptor OX40 (CD134). Intravenous ivuxolimab was administered to patients every 2 weeks at six dose levels: 0.01, 0.1, 0.3, 1.5, 3 and 10 mg/kg. Among the roughly 52 dose-escalation patients, around 20 had hepatocellular carcinoma, around 15 melanoma, 9 renal cell carcinoma and 9 head and neck cancer. The dose-escalation cohort was about 86% male with a mean age of roughly 62 years, ranging from roughly 20 to 80. Patients were allowed to have had prior anti-PD-1, anti-PD-L1 or anti-CTLA-4 therapy, and around 43% of the dose-escalation patients had been treated with checkpoint inhibitors. Partial responses were achieved by three dose-escalation patients, of whom one had hepatocellular carcinoma and two had cutaneous melanoma. Peripheral TCRbeta sequencing was intended to test whether TCR sequence diversity was altered and clonal T-cell expansion was caused by ivuxolimab. The monotherapy dose-escalation portion (N ≈ 55 patients) of the phase I ivuxolimab trial is reported in the paper. The study at large found these results: Clonal expansion of both CD4+ and CD8+ blood T cells was observed from baseline to week 6 at doses 0.1 to 3.0 mg/kg. Partial responders in the 0.1-3.0 mg/kg groups had among the lowest normalized peripheral clonal expansion, especially among CD8+ T cells. Low levels of normalized T-cell clonal expansion were also shown by some nonresponding patients. On average, CD8+ T cells showed more expanded clones than CD4+ T cells after ivuxolimab. Which antigens the clonally expanded peripheral T cells were specific for was not determined.

Genomic DNA was isolated from the sorted cells so that the TCRbeta CDR3 region could be sequenced. The immunoSEQ Assay was used for sequencing of TCRbeta CDR3 regions. TCRdb mirrors the immuneACCESS table, restricted to in-frame sequences. Some clones are absent from its copies; in checked studies, under half trace to an unresolved V gene, and the reason for the others is unknown. Across this sample there are roughly 62,000 clones, with 92% seen only once. The top ten clones comprise 0.62% of the sample. The trial excluded patients who had a history of autoimmune disease or who were on systemic immunosuppression. In every dose cohort, peripheral blood was drawn for TCR sequencing at baseline, cycle 4 day 1, and cycle 7 day 1. The samples were drawn from a first-in-human, open-label, multicenter phase I dose-escalation trial of ivuxolimab. Adults with locally advanced or metastatic head and neck squamous cell, hepatocellular, melanoma or renal cell carcinoma were enrolled in the trial. Before TCR sequencing, CD4+ and CD8+ T cells were separately sorted from peripheral blood.

The CDR3 spans 15 residues, from the cysteine through the phenylalanine. CDR3 DNA is the only sequence kept; it has 45 bases, read in frame from the first base. Compared with germline, V lacks 4 bases and J lacks 5 bases; bases without a gene match: 6. Looking up the germline V gene yields CDR1 SNHLY and CDR2 FYNNEI. This sequence originates from an adult with an advanced solid tumor such as melanoma, head and neck, liver or kidney cancer. The chain couples TRBV2 to TRBJ2-2, with TRBD1 identical over 8 junction bases. The source was CD4+ or CD8+ T cells sorted from blood, collected in a trial of the OX40 agonist ivuxolimab. The DNA sequence is TGTGCCAGCAGTGGCCGTCAGGGGGCAACCGGGGAGCTGTTTTTT. Its translation is CASSGRQGATGELFF.